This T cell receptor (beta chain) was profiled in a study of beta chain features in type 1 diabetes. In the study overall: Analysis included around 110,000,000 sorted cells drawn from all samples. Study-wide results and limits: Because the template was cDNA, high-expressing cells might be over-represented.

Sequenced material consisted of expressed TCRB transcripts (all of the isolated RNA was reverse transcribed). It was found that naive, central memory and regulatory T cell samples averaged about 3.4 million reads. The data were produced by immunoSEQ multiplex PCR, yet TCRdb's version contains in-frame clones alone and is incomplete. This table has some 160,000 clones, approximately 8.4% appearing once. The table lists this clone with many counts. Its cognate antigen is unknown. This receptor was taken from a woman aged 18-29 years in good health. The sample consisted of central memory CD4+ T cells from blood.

In DNA, the CDR3 is TGTGCCAGCAGCTCGGGACTGGAGACCGGGGAGCTGTTTTTT. This codes for CASSSGLETGELFF. This chain links TRBV6-1 with TRBJ2-2; D is perhaps TRBD2 (6 bases). Germline V gene sequence: CDR1 MNHNS, CDR2 SASEGT. The germline V and J ends were trimmed by 6 bases and 5 bases, with 13 bases remaining between them. The CDR3 totals 14 residues.